Below are 15 T cell receptor beta chains sequenced from a single sample in a study of T-cell reconstitution after alpha-beta-depleted transplantation in children. Unique molecular identifiers were used in preparing the TCRbeta library. TCRdb reprocessed the PCR reads via MiXCR and lists one record per CDR3 protein. The data hold about 400,000 distinct CDR3 sequences, with 20% observed a single time. This sample comprised PBMCs from the stem cell graft donor, obtained from the stem cell graft. Receptors were obtained from a human donor who donated a stem cell graft to a child with acute myeloid leukemia.

This sequence joins TRBV6-1 and TRBJ2-6; D possibly corresponds to TRBD1 (6 bases). V dropped 9 bases and J dropped 0 bases, with 18 bases sitting between them. Germline lookup yields CDR1 MNHNS and CDR2 SASEGT. CDR3 length: 17 residues. CDR3 coding DNA: TGTGCCAGTCCGCGAAACACGACAGGCTCTGGGGCCAACGTCCTGACTTTC. Its translation: CASPRNTTGSGANVLTF.

This clonotype was recorded a few times. The gene calls are TRBV12-3 or TRBV12-4 and TRBJ2-2; D possibly matches TRBD1 or TRBD2 (5 bases each). Trimming pared 5 bases from V and 5 bases from J, leaving 15 bases between. The CDR3 runs to 15 residues. The CDR3: CASSPDGAGTGELFF. DNA of the CDR3: TGTGCCAGCAGTCCCGACGGGGCTGGGACCGGGGAGCTGTTTTTT.

Here the CDR3 DNA reads TGTGCCAGCAGCCCTCCCCGGCAGGGGTTACCTGGTGAGCAGTTCTTC. It codes for CASSPPRQGLPGEQFF. The chain couples TRBV7-2 to TRBJ2-1; possibly TRBD1 for D (6 bases). Deletions cut 5 bases from V and 9 bases from J, with 23 bases between. The germline CDR1 and CDR2 sequences are SGHTA and FQGNSA. CDR3 length: 16 residues. Based on the CDR3 plus reference TRBV7-2 and TRBJ2-1, the full variable domain is GAGVSQSPSNKVTEKGKDVELRCDPISGHTALYWYRQSLGQGLEFLIYFQGNSAPDKSGLPSDRFSAERTGGSVSTLTIQRTQQEDSAVYLCASSPPRQGLPGEQFFGPGTRLTVL.

This clonotype was recorded a few times. The chain employs TRBV9 and TRBJ2-7; D call uncertain. Germline V gene data show CDR1 as SGDLS and CDR2 as YYNGEE. This CDR3 has 14 amino acids. Trimming stripped 0 bases from V and 4 bases from J, with 11 bases between. CDR3 sequence (DNA): TGTGCCAGCAGCGTAGGACAATCCACTTACGAGCAGTACTTC. The encoded protein is CASSVGQSTYEQYF.

This clonotype was observed a handful of times. This chain links TRBV3-1 with TRBJ2-7; D not resolved. The CDR3 consists of 14 residues. Germline lookup yields CDR1 LGHDT and CDR2 YNNKEL (reference sequence). Trimming pared 2 bases from V and 0 bases from J, leaving 8 bases between. Written as DNA, the CDR3 is TGTGCCAGCAGCCAATTGGGCAGCTCCTACGAGCAGTACTTC. Translated, it gives CASSQLGSSYEQYF.

This clonotype was seen more than once but under ten times. V and J are TRBV7-9 and TRBJ2-1, with D possibly being TRBD2 (5 bases). V was clipped by 4 bases and J by 8 bases, with 6 bases between them. The CDR3 runs to 11 residues. Germline lookup yields CDR1 SEHNR and CDR2 FQNEAQ (reference sequence). CDR3 in DNA: TGTGCCAGCAGCTCGGAGGATGAGCAGTTCTTC. Encoded protein: CASSSEDEQFF.

This chain connects TRBV2 to TRBJ1-5; D is perhaps TRBD1 (5 bases). The V gene lost 6 bases and the J gene lost 7 bases, with 13 bases spanning the gap. This CDR3 region has 13 residues. Germline V gene data show CDR1 as SNHLY and CDR2 as FYNNEI. This CDR3 reads CASRGIGAQPQHF. The CDR3 nucleotides are TGTGCCAGCAGGGGTATAGGGGCACAGCCCCAGCATTTT. The variable domain in full, completed from reference TRBV2 and TRBJ1-5, reads EPEVTQTPSHQVTQMGQEVILRCVPISNHLYFYWYRQILGQKVEFLVSFYNNEISEKSEIFDDQFSVERPDGSNFTLKIRSTKLEDSAMYFCASRGIGAQPQHFGDGTRLSIL.

This clonotype was picked up a small number of times. The chain has TRBV12-3 or TRBV12-4 and TRBJ2-1, with TRBD1 matching over 7 bases. This CDR3 has 16 residues. Germline trimming cut 4 bases from V and 7 bases from J; bases unmatched to any gene: 13. CDR3 DNA: TGTGCCAGCAGTTCATACCAGGGGGTGAAGGTAAATGAGCAGTTCTTC. This sequence encodes CASSSYQGVKVNEQFF.

J is TRBJ2-3 and V is TRBV24-1, with D perhaps matching TRBD1 (6 bases). There are 15 residues in the CDR3. Trimming took off 7 bases at V and 2 bases at J, with 15 bases between the two ends. CDR1 and CDR2 from the germline V gene are KGHDR and SFDVKD. CDR3 DNA: TGTGCCACCAGGATAGACAGGATCTTCACAGATACGCAGTATTTT. Encoded protein: CATRIDRIFTDTQYF.

This clonotype was seen more than once but under ten times. This chain connects TRBV7-2 to TRBJ2-7; the D is unclear. Trimming took off 5 bases at V and 4 bases at J, with 21 bases between the two ends. The germline gives CDR1 SGHTA, CDR2 FQGNSA. This CDR3 is built from 16 residues. CDR3 protein: CASSPTDGQILYEQYF. CDR3 DNA sequence: TGTGCCAGCAGCCCGACGGACGGGCAGATTCTTTACGAGCAGTACTTC.

This clonotype was recorded many times. The rearrangement links TRBV20-1 to TRBJ2-7; 10 bases map to TRBD1. The CDR3 sequence is 14 residues long. Germline trimming cut 4 bases from V and 3 bases from J; bases unmatched to any gene: 6. Per germline, CDR1 DFQATT and CDR2 SNEGSKA (reference sequence). The CDR3 DNA follows: TGCAGTGCTATCCGGGACAGGGGTAGCTACGAGCAGTACTTC. It is translated as CSAIRDRGSYEQYF.

This clonotype was seen ten or more times. The genes are TRBV20-1 and TRBJ2-1, with 13 bases that match TRBD2. The V gene end was trimmed by 6 bases and the J gene end by 9 bases; junction bases not matched to a gene: 5. The CDR3 is 13 amino acids. Germline V gives CDR1 DFQATT, CDR2 SNEGSKA (reference sequence). The CDR3 loop reads CSARTSGSIEQFF. As DNA, the CDR3 is TGCAGTGCAAGGACTAGCGGGAGTATTGAGCAGTTCTTC.

The gene calls are TRBV29-1 and TRBJ1-5; D possibly corresponds to TRBD1 (6 bases). Trimming cost V 4 bases and J 4 bases, with 11 bases left between them. CDR3 length equals 13 residues. Germline-derived CDR1 and CDR2 are SQVTM and ANQGSEA. The CDR3 region has the DNA TGCAGCGTTGGCATACAGGGTAATCAGCCCCAGCATTTT. It specifies CSVGIQGNQPQHF.

This clonotype was recorded at least ten times. The chain couples TRBV29-1 to TRBJ1-4; D unresolved. In germline, CDR1 is SQVTM, CDR2 ANQGSEA. The CDR3 contains 14 residues. V was clipped by 1 base and J by 1 base, with 7 bases between them. CDR3 sequence reads: CSVEGGLTNEKLFF. CDR3 sequence (DNA): TGCAGCGTTGAAGGAGGCCTAACTAATGAAAAACTGTTTTTT.

This clonotype was counted many times. The junction and the germline gene differ at one end; a read error may be behind it. This chain connects TRBV7-9 to TRBJ2-7; 8 positions agree with TRBD2. The germline gives CDR1 SEHNR, CDR2 FQNEAQ (reference sequence). The CDR3 sequence is 11 residues long. The CDR3 loop reads CASDPGTSLLF. In DNA, the CDR3 is TGTGCCAGCGACCCCGGGACTAGTTTGCTCTTC.